This T cell receptor beta chain was found in a study of blood T cell repertoires in COVID-19. Some clones are missing from TCRdb's copy, which holds only in-frame ones; the method was immunoSEQ multiplex PCR. This table holds 60,000 to 65,000 clones, around four fifths found once. The CDR3 is made up of 15 amino acids. The germline V gene encodes CDR1 GTSNPN and CDR2 SVGIG (reference sequence). V was clipped by 3 bases and J by 4 bases, with 16 bases between them. This clonotype was obtained from a man aged 55 to 69 with COVID-19, enrolled during active disease. Sequencing was carried out using peripheral blood. This rearrangement joins TRBV30 to TRBJ1-5; a weak D match, TRBD1 (6 bases). The CDR3, as DNA: TGTGCCTGGAGCCCTAGGGGGACACGGAATCAGCCCCAGCATTTT. Translation: CAWSPRGTRNQPQHF. Filled out from reference TRBV30 and TRBJ1-5, the complete variable domain reads SQTIHQWPATLVQPVGSPLSLECTVEGTSNPNLYWYRQAAGRGLQLLFYSVGIGQISSEVPQNLSASRPQDRQFILSSKKLLLSDSGFYLCAWSPRGTRNQPQHFGDGTRLSIL.